Listed here is a single T cell receptor (beta chain). The specificity of this receptor is unknown. Qualities for individual bases were not recorded, and no much larger clone is one base off. V is reduced by 3 bases and J by 5 bases, leaving a spacing of 16 bases between them. Looking up the germline V gene (reference sequence) yields CDR1 SEHNR and CDR2 FQNEAQ. The CDR3 goes from the cysteine to the phenylalanine over 15 residues. Of all the DNA, just the CDR3 is kept, 45 bases in frame from base 1. This sample is drawn from a study of T cell responses to AZD1222 COVID-19 vaccine (dated by TCRdb to the early 2020s). About the investigation overall: A total of 233 trial participants underwent TCR sequencing, of whom around 210 had received two doses of AZD1222 and 26 had received two doses of the MenACWY control vaccine. Trial participants were enrolled by age into 18-55, 56-69 and 70-plus year subgroups, with about 150, 27 and 61 TCR-sequenced participants respectively. Paper-wide results and their limitations: CD4 TCRs associated with the vaccine covered the entire spike protein, and the dominant responses were in regions 160-218 and 743-854. After two AZD1222 doses, both the breadth and the depth of spike-specific TCRs were significantly higher than at day 0 and than in MenACWY recipients. No day 14 peak-response samples were available, so repertoires were characterized only after the peak T cell response. The 56-69-year group was small, and its depth increase did not reach significance, likely because of low power. Reportedly, close to half of the unique spike-specific TCRs recognized epitopes lying outside the regions that are mutated in the B.1.351 and B.1.1.7 variants. Participants were mostly white British and included more females than males, and it was suggested by the authors that clonal diversity may have been underestimated. Conclusions about previously exposed vaccinees were limited because only 6 or 7 AZD1222 recipients were SARS-CoV-2 seropositive at baseline.

The CDR3 regions of human TCRbeta chains were analyzed by immunosequencing. Per the source publication's procedure: Repertoire TCRs were checked for matches against a reference library of SARS-CoV-2-specific TCRs that had been generated using the MIRA antigen-specificity platform. Breadth was defined as the fraction of unique TCRs that were SARS-CoV-2-associated, and depth was defined as the fraction of total T cells that were SARS-CoV-2-associated. Each spike-specific TCR was assigned to its reactive spike region and to a CD4 or CD8 class using the MIRA data. Log10-transformed breadth and depth values were compared by one-way ANOVA with Sidak's multiple comparisons tests. In TCRdb, the immuneACCESS table is reduced to in-frame sequences with V and J assigned. These tables do not hold every clone; where another copy was compared, an unresolved V gene accounts for under half, and the others remain unexplained. V, J and clone size were drawn from that table, and D and trimming were deduced from the DNA. The sample contains about 24,000 clones, around 87% of them found a single time. Roughly 8.5% of the sample is taken by the ten largest.

The sample's time point label is to be understood as: about 28 days (+/-7) after the second vaccine dose. AZD1222 recipients with second doses at about 4 weeks or about 12 weeks were pooled, because spike-specific TCR depth and breadth did not differ between schedules. Samples from vaccinated people were obtained from the UK trials COV001 and COV002, which included a single-blind randomized controlled phase 2/3 trial of AZD1222 (ChAdOx1 nCoV-19) in healthy adults. For TCRbeta chain sequencing, PBMC samples from trial participants were taken at day 0 and at day 28 after the second dose. This TCR came from an adult who received the AZD1222 COVID-19 vaccine. Specimen: peripheral blood, collected 28 days after the second AZD1222 dose. This receptor chain uses TRBV7-9 and TRBJ1-1; a tentative D match to TRBD1 spans 5 bases. The CDR3 in this case is CASSLLGGAGTEAFF. In nucleotide form, the sequence is TGTGCCAGCAGCTTGCTGGGAGGGGCAGGAACTGAAGCTTTCTTT.